The rows below give T cell receptor beta chains drawn from one sample of a study of control samples from healthy donors and cancer patients. Assay: immunoSEQ multiplex PCR; the TCRdb copy retains only in-frame clones and omits some. The table has 110,000 to 150,000 clones, about 94% seen once. Sequenced: PBMCs. These receptors all stem from a man in his 60s with colorectal cancer. Each CDR3 is given with its conserved first and last residue. The D gene is left open where the match is weak. Rows give clone size only sometimes, using once, few, many, or a class for an expanded clone.

j_gene,abundance,d_gene,v_gene,CDR3nt,CDR3aa
TRBJ2-7,.,.,TRBV6-5,TGTGCCAGCAGCCGTGACAGGAGTGGCTACGAGCAGTACTTC,CASSRDRSGYEQYF
TRBJ1-1,.,TRBD1,TRBV5-1,TGCGCCAGCAGCTTACAGACAGGGGTGAACACTGAAGCTTTCTTT,CASSLQTGVNTEAFF
TRBJ2-7,once,TRBD2,TRBV9,TGTGCCAGCAGCGGGGCGGGGGGGAGCTCCTACGAGCAGTACTTC,CASSGAGGSSYEQYF
TRBJ2-1,.,TRBD1,TRBV19,TGTGCCAGTCGCGACAGGGGGGCGATTGAGCAGTTCTTC,CASRDRGAIEQFF
TRBJ2-2,.,.,TRBV25-1,TGTGCCAGCAGTGAAACCGGGGAGCTGTTTTTT,CASSETGELFF
TRBJ2-7,.,.,TRBV4-1,TGCGCCAGCAGCCAAGAGTTCCAGTGGAGCTCCTACGAGCAGTACTTC,CASSQEFQWSSYEQYF
TRBJ2-2,.,.,TRBV24-1,TGTGCCACCAGTGATTTCGGCGGGGAGCTGTTTTTT,CATSDFGGELFF
TRBJ2-2,.,TRBD2,TRBV7-9,TGTGCCAGCAGCTTAACCGCGGGGGGGCGGTACACCGGGGAGCTGTTTTTT,CASSLTAGGRYTGELFF
TRBJ2-5,.,.,TRBV6-5,TGTGCCAGCAAGGGGGTCCATGGGTACCAAGAGACCCAGTACTTC,CASKGVHGYQETQYF
TRBJ1-6,.,.,TRBV11-2,TGTGCCAGCAGCTCACAGGTTAATAATTCACCCCTCCACTTT,CASSSQVNNSPLHF
TRBJ2-3,.,.,TRBV6-5,TGTGCCAGCAGCCAAATACAGGGTCCGGGGGATACGCAGTATTTT,CASSQIQGPGDTQYF
TRBJ2-5,.,.,TRBV5-1,TGCGCCAGCAGCTTGGCCGTCTGGGAGACCCAGTACTTC,CASSLAVWETQYF
TRBJ2-5,.,.,TRBV18,TGTGCCAGCTCACCACCAGTCCCGAGGGAGACCCAGTACTTC,CASSPPVPRETQYF
TRBJ1-1,.,.,TRBV21-1,TGTGCCAGCAGCAAAGGGGGTGTGCGGGGGACTGAAGCTTTCTTT,CASSKGGVRGTEAFF
TRBJ1-5,few,.,TRBV10-1,TGCGCCAGCAGTGAGTCGTTGGACAGACATAGCAATCAGCCCCAGCATTTT,CASSESLDRHSNQPQHF
TRBJ2-6,once,.,TRBV2,TGTGCCACCCGAGATAGGAGGGCCGGGGCCAACGTCCTGACTTTC,CATRDRRAGANVLTF
TRBJ2-2,.,.,TRBV11-2,TGTGCCAGCAGCTCCCTGAGGGCCCGGGTGTTTTTT,CASSSLRARVFF
TRBJ1-2,once,.,TRBV5-4,TGTGCCAGCAGCTTCCCGAGAGTGGGCTACACCTTC,CASSFPRVGYTF